The 25 T cell receptor beta chains below come from one sample, sequenced in a study of neoadjuvant anti-PD-1 for oral cavity cancer. Using immunoSEQ multiplex PCR, the repertoire was profiled, and TCRdb retains in-frame clones only, with some absent. The sample has about 7,600 clones, around 50% seen once. Source: tumor tissue, taken before nivolumab (anti-PD-1) treatment. The receptors shown here come from a person aged 35 to 85 with oral cavity squamous cell carcinoma.

The chain has TRBV30 and TRBJ1-1; no firm D call. Germline CDR1 and CDR2: GTSNPN and SVGIG (reference sequence). V dropped 0 bases and J dropped 6 bases, with 5 bases sitting between them. The CDR3 has 11 residues. CDR3 amino acids: CAWSVQAEAFF. CDR3 DNA sequence: TGTGCCTGGAGTGTTCAAGCTGAAGCTTTCTTT.

J is TRBJ1-2 and V is TRBV6-4; possible D gene TRBD1, 5 bases. V lost 6 bases and J lost 0, with 5 bases in between. The CDR3 spans 12 residues. Germline CDR1 is MRHNA and CDR2 is SNTAGT. As DNA, the CDR3 is TGTGCCAGCAGGGGACCTAACTATGGCTACACCTTC. This sequence encodes CASRGPNYGYTF.

In this sample, this clone turned up a few times. The chain uses TRBV11-2 and TRBJ2-5, with D possibly being TRBD1 (6 bases). Per the germline V gene, CDR1 is SGHAT and CDR2 is FQNNGV. V lost 5 bases, J lost 2 bases, and 9 bases lay in between. This CDR3 is 13 amino acids long. CDR3 nucleotides: TGTGCCAGCAGCCGGGACAAACAAGAGACCCAGTACTTC. It encodes CASSRDKQETQYF.

The gene calls are TRBV6-5 and TRBJ2-1; weak D call: TRBD2 (5 bases). V shed 6 bases and J shed 8 bases, with 11 bases lying between them. This CDR3 region has 12 residues. In germline, CDR1 is MNHEY, CDR2 SVGAGI. The CDR3: CASRLGSHEQFF. As DNA, the CDR3 is TGTGCCAGCAGACTAGGTTCCCATGAGCAGTTCTTC.

In this sample, this clone turned up once. The V call is TRBV18, the J call TRBJ2-7; 7 bases agree with TRBD2. The CDR3 length is 13 residues. V lost 3 bases and J lost 3; bases outside the gene matches: 2. Germline V lookup: CDR1 KGHSH, CDR2 LQKENI. The CDR3 is CASSPGGSYEQYF. DNA of the CDR3: TGTGCCAGCTCACCCGGCGGGAGCTACGAGCAGTACTTC.

This clone was recorded a few times. The rearrangement links TRBV5-1 to TRBJ1-2; D might be TRBD1 (5 bases). Germline-derived CDR1 and CDR2 are SGHRS and YFSETQ. V was clipped by 4 bases and J by 8 bases, with 12 bases between them. This CDR3 has 12 amino acids. The CDR3 nucleotides are TGCGCCAGCAGCGCTCAGGGTACCGGCTACACCTTC. It specifies CASSAQGTGYTF.

The chain has TRBV6-5 and TRBJ1-1; 8 bases are a match to TRBD1. The germline V gene encodes CDR1 MNHEY and CDR2 SVGAGI. V lost 5 bases and J lost 1; bases outside the gene matches: 3. The CDR3 sequence is 14 residues long. The CDR3 DNA follows: TGTGCCAGCAGTCTCACAGGGGGGAACACTGAAGCTTTCTTT. Residues: CASSLTGGNTEAFF.

The table lists this clone with a count of one. CDR3 loop: CASSPDLAGGVTQYF. CDR3 coding DNA: TGTGCCAGTAGTCCGGATTTAGCGGGCGGGGTGACCCAGTACTTC. The genes are TRBV19 and TRBJ2-5, with TRBD2 identical over 7 bases. The CDR3 sequence is 15 residues long. CDR1 is LNHDA, CDR2 SQIVND, per germline (reference sequence). The J segment lost 7 bases and the V segment lost 5 bases, leaving 13 bases of the junction unmatched.

This clone came up a few times. The V gene is TRBV29-1, the J gene TRBJ2-3, with 7 bases lining up with TRBD2. CDR1 is SQVTM, CDR2 ANQGSEA, per germline. The CDR3 totals 13 residues. CDR3 bases: TGCTCCCCTAGCGGCCTAAGCGCAGATACGCAGTATTTT. Translation: CSPSGLSADTQYF.

This clone was seen once. The CDR3 DNA reads as TGTGCCAGCAGTGAACTTGAGGAGAGCTCTGGAAACACCATATATTTT. The encoded protein is CASSELEESSGNTIYF. V and J are TRBV6-1 and TRBJ1-3; no clear D gene. V shed 2 bases and J shed 0 bases, with 11 bases lying between them. The CDR3 is 16 residues long. Germline values: CDR1 MNHNS, CDR2 SASEGT.

The chain combines TRBV7-9 with TRBJ2-3; D not resolved. The V end was cut by 5 bases, the J end by 2 bases, with 11 bases between. Germline V CDR1 and CDR2: SEHNR, FQNEAQ (reference sequence). This CDR3 comprises 14 residues. The CDR3 region has the DNA TGTGCCAGCAGCGGCCGGCCATCCACAGATACGCAGTATTTT. It codes for CASSGRPSTDTQYF.

The chain has TRBV7-9 and TRBJ2-2; 7 bases are a match to TRBD1. Germline lookup yields CDR1 SEHNR and CDR2 FQNEAQ (reference sequence). The J segment lost 1 base and the V segment lost 1 base, leaving 0 bases of the junction unmatched. The CDR3 covers 15 residues. This chain's CDR3 is CASSLGQGNTGELFF. Here the CDR3 DNA reads TGTGCCAGCAGCTTAGGACAGGGGAACACCGGGGAGCTGTTTTTT. The full variable domain, with the rest looked up from reference TRBV7-9 and TRBJ2-2, is DTGVSQNPRHKITKRGQNVTFRCDPISEHNRLYWYRQTLGQGPEFLTYFQNEAQLEKSRLLSDRFSAERPKGSFSTLEIQRTEQGDSAMYLCASSLGQGNTGELFFGEGSRLTVL.

This chain uses TRBV6-5 with TRBJ2-7; weak D call: TRBD2 (5 bases). CDR1 MNHEY and CDR2 SVGAGI come from the germline V gene. This CDR3 is built from 14 residues. The V end was cut by 0 bases, the J end by 5 bases, with 11 bases between. For the CDR3, the DNA is TGTGCCAGCAGTTACTCGGGAGCTGGAGACGAGCAGTACTTC. Translated, it gives CASSYSGAGDEQYF.

The rearrangement uses TRBV10-2 and TRBJ2-1; a weak D match, TRBD2 (6 bases). V was clipped by 2 bases and J by 9 bases, with 11 bases between them. Germline lookup yields CDR1 WSHSY and CDR2 SAAADI. The CDR3 has 13 amino acids. CDR3 protein: CASSEAGQGEQFF. CDR3 sequence (DNA): TGCGCCAGCAGTGAGGCGGGGCAGGGTGAGCAGTTCTTC.

V is TRBV2 and J is TRBJ2-1; 7 bases line up with TRBD2. The J segment lost 2 bases and the V segment lost 4 bases, leaving 14 bases of the junction unmatched. CDR3 size: 18 residues. The germline CDR1 and CDR2 sequences are SNHLY and FYNNEI. CDR3 amino acids: CASSGTTRSGATYNEQFF. The DNA for the CDR3 is TGTGCCAGCAGTGGAACCACCCGAAGCGGGGCCACCTACAATGAGCAGTTCTTC. The full variable domain, with the rest looked up from reference TRBV2 and TRBJ2-1, is EPEVTQTPSHQVTQMGQEVILRCVPISNHLYFYWYRQILGQKVEFLVSFYNNEISEKSEIFDDQFSVERPDGSNFTLKIRSTKLEDSAMYFCASSGTTRSGATYNEQFFGPGTRLTVL.

The chain recombines TRBV5-8 with TRBJ2-2; no reliable D call. This CDR3 has 14 amino acids. Deletions cut 6 bases from V and 0 bases from J, with 9 bases between. Germline V gene data show CDR1 as SGHTS and CDR2 as YDEGEE. CDR3 loop: CASKWVTNTGELFF. As DNA, the CDR3 is TGTGCCAGCAAATGGGTTACGAACACCGGGGAGCTGTTTTTT.

The V call is TRBV19, the J call TRBJ2-6; D unclear. Trimming removed 3 bases from V and 0 bases from J, with 6 bases in between. The CDR3 length is 15 residues. Per germline, CDR1 LNHDA and CDR2 SQIVND (reference sequence). The CDR3 region is CASSIPTSGANVLTF. CDR3 sequence (DNA): TGTGCCAGTAGTATCCCCACCTCTGGGGCCAACGTCCTGACTTTC.

This clone appeared a few times. The V gene is TRBV2, the J gene TRBJ1-1, with D uncertain. V gave up 10 bases and J gave up 0 bases, with 12 bases separating them. Germline loops: CDR1 SNHLY, CDR2 FYNNEI. The length of the CDR3 is 13 residues. This CDR3 is CATRPEMNTEAFF. As DNA, the CDR3 is TGTGCCACCAGACCGGAGATGAACACTGAAGCTTTCTTT.

The V gene is TRBV19, the J gene TRBJ1-5, with a weak D call TRBD1 (5 bases). The V and J ends lost 7 bases and 0 bases respectively, with 13 bases between them. Germline CDR1 LNHDA, CDR2 SQIVND (reference sequence). This CDR3 is 15 amino acids long. The CDR3 DNA reads TGTGCCAGTACCCCGAGGGGCTATAGCAATCAGCCCCAGCATTTT. Amino acids: CASTPRGYSNQPQHF.

CDR3 coding DNA: TGTGCCAGCAGCTTAGGCTACACAGATACGCAGTATTTT. Its translation: CASSLGYTDTQYF. The chain uses TRBV7-8 and TRBJ2-3; D remains unclear. The ends were cut back, 1 base at V and 2 bases at J, with 4 bases in the middle. The CDR3 has 13 amino acids. Germline-derived CDR1 and CDR2 are SGHVS and FQNEAQ. Variable domain in full (rest from reference TRBV7-8 and TRBJ2-3): GAGVSQSPRYKVAKRGQDVALRCDPISGHVSLFWYQQALGQGPEFLTYFQNEAQLDKSGLPSDRFFAERPEGSVSTLKIQRTQQEDSAVYLCASSLGYTDTQYFGPGTRLTVL.

The chain couples TRBV9 to TRBJ2-1; maybe TRBD2 (6 bases). Germline V gives CDR1 SGDLS, CDR2 YYNGEE. The CDR3 totals 15 residues. V was pared by 4 bases and J by 7 bases, with 18 bases between. In DNA form, the CDR3 reads TGTGCCAGCAGCAAAACTAGCACGACTGGGAATGAGCAGTTCTTC. Translated, it gives CASSKTSTTGNEQFF.

A single count supports this clone. The V call is TRBV27, the J call TRBJ1-5; the D is unclear. The CDR3 spans 14 residues. Germline V gives CDR1 MNHEY, CDR2 SMNVEV (reference sequence). V gave up 7 bases and J gave up 4 bases, with 14 bases separating them. CDR3 nucleotides: TGTGCCAGCACCGCATCTATCAGGAATCAGCCCCAGCATTTT. Its protein is CASTASIRNQPQHF.

By share, this clone counts as medium-sized. This rearrangement joins TRBV11-2 to TRBJ2-7; D may be TRBD1 (6 bases). Per germline, CDR1 SGHAT and CDR2 FQNNGV. CDR3 length: 15 residues. V lost 3 bases to trimming and J lost 2 bases, with 14 bases between them. DNA of the CDR3: TGTGCCAGCAGCTTCGGGACATGGGGGACCTACGAGCAGTACTTC. It encodes CASSFGTWGTYEQYF. The full variable domain, in which reference TRBV11-2 and TRBJ2-7 provide the parts outside the CDR3, is EAGVAQSPRYKIIEKRQSVAFWCNPISGHATLYWYQQILGQGPKLLIQFQNNGVVDDSQLPKDRFSAERLKGVDSTLKIQPAKLEDSAVYLCASSFGTWGTYEQYFGPGTRLTVT.

A few counts support this clone. The chain joins TRBV13 to TRBJ2-7, with 10 bases matching TRBD2. Looked up from germline, CDR1 is PRHDT and CDR2 is FYEKMQ (reference sequence). The CDR3 is 14 amino acids. Germline trimming cut 5 bases from V and 3 bases from J; bases unmatched to any gene: 4. This CDR3 is CASSSSGRGYEQYF. CDR3 DNA: TGTGCCAGCAGCAGCAGCGGGAGGGGCTACGAGCAGTACTTC. Full variable domain (missing parts from reference TRBV13 and TRBJ2-7): AAGVIQSPRHLIKEKRETATLKCYPIPRHDTVYWYQQGPGQDPQFLISFYEKMQSDKGSIPDRFSAQQFSDYHSELNMSSLELGDSALYFCASSSSGRGYEQYFGPGTRLTVT.

The chain uses TRBV7-6 and TRBJ2-7, with D tentatively TRBD2 (5 bases). The germline V gene has CDR1 SGHVS and CDR2 FNYEAQ. The germline V and J ends were trimmed by 3 bases and 6 bases, with 18 bases remaining between them. This CDR3 is 15 amino acids long. This chain's CDR3 is CASSFEDEDSGEQYF. DNA of the CDR3: TGTGCCAGCAGCTTCGAGGACGAGGACTCGGGCGAGCAGTACTTC.